The 4 T cell receptor beta chains given below trace back to one sample, sequenced in a study of cytomegalovirus exposure and HLA in healthy donors. Only in-frame clones appear in the TCRdb table, and some are missing; sequencing was by immunoSEQ multiplex PCR. The sample contains some 200,000 clones, around 90% of which appear only once. The sequencing input was PBMCs. All receptors derive from a woman aged 18-35 years in good health and CMV-seronegative.

The V and J genes are TRBV5-4 and TRBJ1-1, with 7 bases aligning to TRBD1. V shed 3 bases and J 6 bases; nucleotides not matched to a gene: 5. Germline V gene lookup returns CDR1 SGHNT and CDR2 YYREEE (reference sequence). The CDR3 has 13 residues. CDR3 protein: CASSSGGGAEAFF. The CDR3 DNA sequence: TGTGCCAGCAGCTCAGGGGGTGGGGCTGAAGCTTTCTTT. Combining the CDR3 with reference TRBV5-4 and TRBJ1-1 gives the whole variable domain ETGVTQSPTHLIKTRGQQVTLRCSSQSGHNTVSWYQQALGQGPQFIFQYYREEENGRGNFPPRFSGLQFPNYSSELNVNALELDDSALYLCASSSGGGAEAFFGQGTRLTVV.

This chain's CDR3 is CASSSLHNYYEQYF. The CDR3 bases are TGTGCCAGCAGTTCCTTACACAACTACTACGAGCAGTACTTC. This rearrangement joins TRBV27 to TRBJ2-7, with D unclear. The CDR3 loop spans 14 amino acids. V gave up 4 bases and J gave up 3 bases, with 13 bases separating them. The germline gives CDR1 MNHEY, CDR2 SMNVEV (reference sequence).

The table lists this clone with a count of one. This chain connects TRBV5-1 to TRBJ2-4, with D perhaps matching TRBD1 (6 bases). V was trimmed by 3 bases and J by 9 bases, leaving 10 bases between them. Germline assignment: CDR1 SGHRS and CDR2 YFSETQ. The CDR3 covers 12 residues. Here the CDR3 reads CASSSDRIIQYF. CDR3 DNA sequence: TGCGCCAGCAGCTCGGACAGAATCATTCAGTACTTC.

The gene calls are TRBV9 and TRBJ1-2; 11 bases agree with TRBD1. The V and J ends lost 2 bases and 3 bases, in that order; junction bases with no gene match: 6. The CDR3 is made up of 16 amino acids. The germline CDR1 and CDR2 sequences are SGDLS and YYNGEE. The CDR3 is CASSVSRTGGDYGYTF. CDR3 sequence (DNA): TGTGCCAGCAGCGTTAGCCGGACAGGGGGCGACTATGGCTACACCTTC.